These T cell receptor beta chains were read from a single sample in a study of vaccination and CD4 T cells after COVID-19. Using its own MiXCR run on the PCR reads, TCRdb lists one record per CDR3 protein. The sample records over 10,000 distinct CDR3 sequences, around two fifths being singletons. These receptors have no known antigen. The specimen sequenced was CD4+ T cells from blood, cultured in vitro. These receptors came from a human donor who had recovered from COVID-19. Each CDR3 is given with its conserved first and last residue. D genes are given only for firm matches. Expanded clones get a size class; other rows say once, few or many, or leave the size out.

j_gene: TRBJ1-3
abundance: NA
d_gene: NA
v_gene: TRBV20-1
CDR3aa: CSARGGGIGNTIYF
CDR3nt: TGCAGTGCTAGGGGCGGGGGAATTGGAAACACCATATATTTT

j_gene: TRBJ2-3
abundance: NA
d_gene: TRBD2
v_gene: TRBV5-4
CDR3aa: CASSQREGHHTQYF
CDR3nt: TGTGCCAGCAGCCAGCGGGAGGGCCACCATACGCAGTATTTT

j_gene: TRBJ1-5
abundance: few
d_gene: NA
v_gene: TRBV19
CDR3aa: CASRIGGGSNQPQHF
CDR3nt: TGTGCCAGTAGAATTGGAGGGGGGAGCAATCAGCCCCAGCATTTT

j_gene: TRBJ1-6
abundance: few
d_gene: NA
v_gene: TRBV6-5
CDR3aa: CASSYSGRGPYNSPLHF
CDR3nt: TGTGCCAGCAGTTACTCGGGCAGGGGTCCCTATAATTCACCCCTCCACTTT

j_gene: TRBJ2-2
abundance: NA
d_gene: NA
v_gene: TRBV28
CDR3aa: CASKGPNTGELFF
CDR3nt: TGTGCCAGCAAGGGGCCTAACACCGGGGAGCTGTTTTTT

j_gene: TRBJ1-1
abundance: NA
d_gene: NA
v_gene: TRBV30
CDR3aa: CAWSVGGTGTEAFF
CDR3nt: TGTGCCTGGAGTGTCGGGGGAACGGGTACTGAAGCTTTCTTT

j_gene: TRBJ1-2
abundance: few
d_gene: TRBD1
v_gene: TRBV19
CDR3aa: CASSAGTGIHGYTF
CDR3nt: TGTGCCAGTAGTGCCGGGACAGGGATCCATGGCTACACCTTC

j_gene: TRBJ2-1
abundance: few
d_gene: TRBD2
v_gene: TRBV20-1
CDR3aa: CSAGVSGTFRDEQFF
CDR3nt: TGCAGTGCTGGCGTAAGCGGGACCTTTCGGGATGAGCAGTTCTTC

j_gene: TRBJ2-5
abundance: NA
d_gene: NA
v_gene: TRBV5-1
CDR3aa: CASSPTGQETQYF
CDR3nt: TGCGCCAGCAGCCCGACAGGTCAAGAGACCCAGTACTTC

j_gene: TRBJ2-1
abundance: few
d_gene: TRBD2
v_gene: TRBV7-9
CDR3aa: CASSRGRAGYNEQFF
CDR3nt: TGTGCCAGCAGCCGCGGGAGGGCGGGGTACAATGAGCAGTTCTTC